Sequencing of this T cell receptor (beta chain) was carried out in a study of blood T cell repertoires in COVID-19. Study-level background: The analysed material was cDNA or gDNA that came from T cells, B-cell-depleted T cells, or PBMCs.

The assay was immunoSEQ multiplex PCR, and TCRdb's table has in-frame clones only and misses some. Of more than 130,000 clones in the sample, roughly four fifths are singletons; the top ten hold 6% to 7.5%. Germline CDR1 reads MGHRA; CDR2 reads YSYEKL. The CDR3 is 16 amino acids. Trimming removed 6 bases at V and 7 bases at J, with 22 bases between. Source material: peripheral blood. The chain recombines TRBV4-1 with TRBJ2-1; no clear D gene. The receptor's source is a human donor in a cohort sampled during active COVID-19. CDR3: CASSRLVNLVRNEQFF. The CDR3 DNA is TGCGCCAGCAGTCGTTTAGTGAACCTCGTGCGAAATGAGCAGTTCTTC.